This T cell receptor (beta chain) was found in a study of molecular identifiers for immune sequencing clone quantification. General study findings and limits: Clones above 20 RNA copies held over 98% of effector molecules, under 1% in naive cells. Reportedly, one cell's Jurkat TCR RNA was detected within 1,100,000 naive CD8 cells. Sizes of highly expanded clones could be underestimated through identical TCRs sharing a barcode.

Methods described previously, with TCR primers listed, were used for bulk TCR libraries. TCRdb re-called the PCR reads with MiXCR, one entry per CDR3 protein. Of around 320,000 distinct CDR3 sequences in the sample, about 22% were seen once. As for this clonotype: Its antigen is as yet unknown.

The sequenced material came from naive CD8+ T cells from blood, with Jurkat cell RNA spiked in. The subset here: FACS-sorted CD8+CD4-CCR7+CD45RA+ naive T cells. The TCR originated in a human donor in good health. Some libraries in this study had Jurkat cell RNA spiked in.

CDR3 sequence: CSARERGTGELFF. DNA of the CDR3: TGCAGTGCTAGGGAGAGGGGCACCGGGGAGCTGTTTTTT. The chain joins TRBV20-1 to TRBJ2-2; D possibly uses TRBD1 or TRBD2 (5 bases each). The CDR3 totals 13 residues. V dropped 3 bases and J dropped 4 bases, with 9 bases sitting between them. Germline values: CDR1 DFQATT, CDR2 SNEGSKA (reference sequence).